This T cell receptor beta chain appears in the sequencing data of a study of T cell responses to AZD1222 COVID-19 vaccine (dated by TCRdb to the early 2020s). A note on the overall study: Because spike-specific TCR depth and breadth did not differ between the two schedules, AZD1222 recipients who got a second dose at roughly 4 weeks were pooled with those who got a second dose at roughly 12 weeks. A total of 230 to 250 trial participants underwent TCR sequencing, of whom about 210 received two doses of AZD1222 and about 26 received two doses of the MenACWY control vaccine. Trial participants were enrolled by age into 18-55, 56-69 and 70-plus year subgroups, with 148, 28 and 57 TCR-sequenced participants respectively.

Overall study results and their limits: The 56-69-year group was small, and its depth increase did not reach significance, likely because of low power. Because no samples from the day 14 peak response were available, repertoires could be characterized only after the peak T cell response. CD4 TCRs associated with the vaccine covered the entire spike protein, and the dominant responses were in regions 160-218 and 743-854. Only six AZD1222 recipients were SARS-CoV-2 seropositive at baseline, limiting conclusions about previously exposed vaccinees. Participants were mostly white British, with more females than males. The authors suggested clonal diversity may have been underestimated. Reportedly, almost half of the unique spike-specific TCRs recognized epitopes lying outside the regions that are mutated in the B.1.351 and B.1.1.7 variants. After two AZD1222 doses, both the breadth and the depth of spike-specific TCRs were significantly higher than at day 0 and than in MenACWY recipients.

Points on this clone: Its specific antigen is unknown. Base qualities are not recorded, but no much larger clone differs from it by a single base.

Taken with the paper, the label for time point translates to: baseline before first vaccination. Samples from vaccinated people were obtained from the UK trials COV001 and COV002, which included a single-blind randomized controlled phase 2/3 trial of AZD1222 (ChAdOx1 nCoV-19) in healthy adults. For TCRbeta chain sequencing, PBMC samples were collected from trial participants at day 0 and at day 28 after the second dose. The CDR3 regions of human TCRbeta chains were analyzed by immunosequencing. The original methods were these. TCRs in the repertoires were matched against a reference library of SARS-CoV-2-specific TCRs that had been generated with the MIRA antigen-specificity platform. Breadth was defined as the fraction of unique TCRs that were SARS-CoV-2-associated, and depth was defined as the fraction of total T cells that were SARS-CoV-2-associated. Using the MIRA data, each spike-specific TCR was mapped to the spike region that the TCR reacts to and placed in a CD4 or CD8 class. Log10-transformed breadth and depth values were compared by one-way ANOVA with Sidak's multiple comparisons tests. TCRdb holds this immuneACCESS table with in-frame rearrangements only. Some clones are missing; in checked studies, unresolved V genes explain under half, and the rest has no known cause. For V, J and clone size, that table is used; D and trimming come from the DNA. The sample profile shows 130,000 to 150,000 clones; about 92% of them were found once. Clones ranked in the top ten supply about 1.9% of the sample.

CDR3 length: 15 amino acids, cysteine to phenylalanine. Of all the DNA, just the CDR3 is kept, 45 bases in frame from base 1. V is shortened by 6 bases, J by 0 bases, and the region joining them spans 14 bases. CDR1 and CDR2 are read off the germline V gene (reference sequence) as WNHNN and SYGVQD. This sequence originates from an adult in good health. Recombination joined TRBV10-1 with TRBJ1-1, with the D gene too uncertain to name. Sample: peripheral blood, taken on day 0 of AZD1222 vaccination. The CDR3 region: CASRRSVGMNTEAFF. The bases are TGCGCCAGCAGGCGGTCAGTGGGGATGAACACTGAAGCTTTCTTT.